The next 30 T cell receptor beta chains were all read from a single sample in a study of cytomegalovirus exposure and HLA in healthy donors. The PCR used 60 Vbeta and 13 Jbeta primers. TCRdb keeps only in-frame clones here, not all; method: immunoSEQ multiplex PCR. Found here are 65,000 to 90,000 clones, over 65% of them singletons; the top ten hold around 16%. Sequencing was done on a sample of PBMCs. These receptors all come from a woman between 40 and 55 years old in good health and CMV-seropositive.

This rearrangement joins TRBV5-1 to TRBJ1-1; D remains ambiguous. V was trimmed by 0 bases and J by 4 bases, leaving 10 bases between them. The CDR3 totals 14 residues. Germline CDR1 is SGHRS and CDR2 is YFSETQ. The CDR3 nucleotides read TGCGCCAGCAGCTTGGAGAGAGGAATCACTGAAGCTTTCTTT. This translates into CASSLERGITEAFF. The complete variable domain, with remaining parts taken from reference TRBV5-1 and TRBJ1-1, reads KAGVTQTPRYLIKTRGQQVTLSCSPISGHRSVSWYQQTPGQGLQFLFEYFSETQRNKGNFPGRFSGRQFSNSRSEMNVSTLELGDSALYLCASSLERGITEAFFGQGTRLTVV.

This clone was seen a single time. The chain has TRBV6-1 and TRBJ2-7; TRBD1 agrees at 10 bases. Per the germline V gene, CDR1 is MNHNS and CDR2 is SASEGT. V was clipped by 4 bases and J by 6 bases; unmatched bases: 9. The CDR3 is 15 amino acids. In DNA, the CDR3 is TGTGCCAGCAGTGTCCGGGACAGGGGAAAGGGCGAGCAGTACTTC. It encodes CASSVRDRGKGEQYF.

The chain uses TRBV28 and TRBJ1-1; D ambiguous. This CDR3 comprises 16 residues. Germline CDR1 is MDHEN and CDR2 is SYDVKM. Between the trimmed V and J ends, which lost 6 bases and 0 bases, there was a span of 17 bases. The CDR3 DNA reads TGTGCCAGCAGACCGATGGACGGACTGATGAACACTGAAGCTTTCTTT. Translation: CASRPMDGLMNTEAFF.

The V gene is TRBV4-2, the J gene TRBJ1-3, with 12 bases lining up with TRBD1. This CDR3 spans 16 amino acids. Germline CDR1 is LGHNA and CDR2 is YNFKEQ. Germline trimming cut 0 bases from V and 8 bases from J; bases unmatched to any gene: 5. The CDR3 nucleotides are TGTGCCAGCAGCCAAGATCAGGGACAGGGGGCGGACACCATATATTTT. Translating gives CASSQDQGQGADTIYF.

The rearrangement joins TRBV19 to TRBJ1-2, with 9 bases matching TRBD1. The CDR3 sequence is 16 residues long. Trimming took 8 bases from V and 3 from J; bases not matched to a gene: 13. Per the germline V gene, CDR1 is LNHDA and CDR2 is SQIVND (reference sequence). The chain's CDR3 is CASAGTGLILDYGYTF. The CDR3 bases are TGTGCCAGTGCCGGGACAGGGCTTATATTGGACTATGGCTACACCTTC.

The gene calls are TRBV7-9 and TRBJ2-7, with a weak D call TRBD1 (6 bases). Trimming took 5 bases from V and 5 from J, leaving 10 bases between them. This CDR3 spans 12 amino acids. Germline assignment: CDR1 SEHNR and CDR2 FQNEAQ (reference sequence). CDR3 protein: CASSEQGDEQYF. As DNA, the CDR3 is TGTGCCAGCAGCGAACAGGGCGACGAGCAGTACTTC.

This clone was observed once. This chain connects TRBV5-1 to TRBJ1-1; no clear D. The V end lost 0 bases, the J end lost 8 bases, and 11 bases lay between the germline ends. The CDR3 is 13 residues long. Germline V CDR1 and CDR2: SGHRS, YFSETQ. The CDR3 reads CASSLAGLREAFF. In DNA, the CDR3 is TGCGCCAGCAGCTTGGCCGGACTACGAGAAGCTTTCTTT.

This clone has just a few counts. The chain's CDR3 is CASSLGGAGQAYEQYF. As DNA, the CDR3 is TGTGCCAGCAGCTTAGGAGGGGCGGGACAGGCCTACGAGCAGTACTTC. V is TRBV7-2 and J is TRBJ2-7, with 8 bases that match TRBD1. The CDR3 contains 16 residues. J gave up 2 bases and V 1 base, and 7 bases lay outside the gene matches. Germline assignment: CDR1 SGHTA and CDR2 FQGNSA. Supplemented by reference TRBV7-2 and TRBJ2-7, the full variable domain reads GAGVSQSPSNKVTEKGKDVELRCDPISGHTALYWYRQSLGQGLEFLIYFQGNSAPDKSGLPSDRFSAERTGGSVSTLTIQRTQQEDSAVYLCASSLGGAGQAYEQYFGPGTRLTVT.

This chain connects TRBV7-8 to TRBJ2-7; TRBD1 might be the D (6 bases). There are 13 residues in the CDR3. The V gene's germline CDR1 is SGHVS and CDR2 FQNEAQ. Trimming took off 4 bases at V and 7 bases at J, with 14 bases between the two ends. This CDR3 is CASSSNRDREQYF. The CDR3 DNA sequence: TGTGCCAGCAGCTCTAACAGGGACCGGGAGCAGTACTTC.

This chain uses TRBV5-1 with TRBJ2-3; unclear D gene. The V and J ends lost 1 base and 4 bases respectively, with 4 bases between them. CDR3 length: 12 amino acids. CDR1 is SGHRS, CDR2 YFSETQ, per germline. DNA for the CDR3: TGCGCCAGCAGCTTGTTCGCAGATACGCAGTATTTT. It yields the protein CASSLFADTQYF.

The chain combines TRBV4-2 with TRBJ1-5; 8 bases align to TRBD1. The germline gives CDR1 LGHNA, CDR2 YNFKEQ. CDR3 size: 16 residues. Trimming at V came to 1 base and at J to 2 bases, leaving 4 bases not matched to a gene. CDR3 loop: CASSQGWTGRNQPQHF. DNA for the CDR3: TGTGCCAGCAGCCAAGGGTGGACAGGGCGCAATCAGCCCCAGCATTTT.

The V call is TRBV27, the J call TRBJ1-1, with a tentative D call TRBD1 (5 bases). With 5 bases removed from V and 8 bases from J, the gap between germline ends came to 15 bases. Germline assignment: CDR1 MNHEY and CDR2 SMNVEV (reference sequence). The CDR3 spans 13 residues. Written as DNA, the CDR3 is TGTGCCAGCAGTCTATATGGGGCAGCAGAAGCTTTCTTT. It encodes CASSLYGAAEAFF.

The chain employs TRBV5-1 and TRBJ2-2, with a weak D call TRBD2 (5 bases). Trimming took 7 bases from V and 5 from J, leaving 18 bases between them. Germline loops: CDR1 SGHRS, CDR2 YFSETQ. This CDR3 has 15 residues. CDR3 protein: CASGQMTPGTGELFF. Written as DNA, the CDR3 is TGCGCCAGCGGCCAGATGACCCCGGGGACCGGGGAGCTGTTTTTT.

The V gene is TRBV5-6, the J gene TRBJ1-2, with D possibly matching TRBD1 (6 bases). The CDR3 is 13 residues long. V lost 0 bases to trimming and J lost 4 bases, with 7 bases between them. Germline V gives CDR1 SGHDT, CDR2 YYEEEE. The CDR3 coding sequence is TGTGCCAGCAGCTTGGGGGACACCTATGGCTACACCTTC. This gives the protein CASSLGDTYGYTF.

Comments on this clone: The junction does not match germline at one end; this may be a read error. The chain is built from TRBV7-9 and TRBJ1-2; 7 bases line up with TRBD1. The CDR3 consists of 14 residues. Per the germline V gene, CDR1 is SEHNR and CDR2 is FQNEAQ (reference sequence). In DNA form, the CDR3 reads TGTTCCAGCAGCTTCTTACAGGGGAACTATGGCTACACCTTC. It encodes CSSSFLQGNYGYTF.

V is TRBV11-2 and J is TRBJ2-7; D may be TRBD1 (5 bases). V was cut by 1 base and J by 2 bases, with 12 bases left in between. In germline, CDR1 is SGHAT, CDR2 FQNNGV. The CDR3 is 15 residues long. The CDR3 protein is CASSLAMGPTYEQYF. DNA for the CDR3: TGTGCCAGCAGCTTAGCCATGGGGCCGACCTACGAGCAGTACTTC.

The V and J genes are TRBV29-1 and TRBJ2-5; TRBD1 matches 9 bases. The CDR3 runs 13 residues. Germline V gene lookup returns CDR1 SQVTM and CDR2 ANQGSEA. With V trimmed by 4 bases and J by 7 bases, 7 bases remained unmatched. CDR3 in amino acids: CSVVTGGGGTQYF. The CDR3 coding sequence is TGCAGCGTTGTGACAGGGGGTGGGGGGACCCAGTACTTC.

This clone was detected only once. The chain links TRBV5-1 to TRBJ1-2, with TRBD1 as a possible D gene (5 bases). The germline V and J ends were trimmed by 4 bases and 8 bases, with 15 bases remaining between them. Germline CDR1 is SGHRS and CDR2 is YFSETQ. There are 13 residues in the CDR3. The CDR3 DNA is TGCGCCAGCAGCGCCCAGGGTGGGGAAGGCTACACCTTC. This codes for CASSAQGGEGYTF. The whole variable domain, filled in from reference TRBV5-1 and TRBJ1-2, reads KAGVTQTPRYLIKTRGQQVTLSCSPISGHRSVSWYQQTPGQGLQFLFEYFSETQRNKGNFPGRFSGRQFSNSRSEMNVSTLELGDSALYLCASSAQGGEGYTFGSGTRLTVV.

The rearrangement joins TRBV11-3 to TRBJ2-3; D is ambiguous. CDR1 is SGHNT, CDR2 YENEEA, per germline. The CDR3 loop spans 13 amino acids. Trimming shortened V by 0 bases and J by 5 bases, and 6 bases separated the two germline ends. CDR3 protein: CASSLESQDTQYF. CDR3 nucleotides: TGTGCCAGCAGCTTAGAATCCCAAGATACGCAGTATTTT.

CDR3 sequence: CASSQGGQANTGELFF. CDR3 coding DNA: TGCGCCAGCAGCCAAGGAGGACAGGCGAACACCGGGGAGCTGTTTTTT. The V and J genes are TRBV4-1 and TRBJ2-2; TRBD1 matches 7 bases. The CDR3 is 16 amino acids. The germline CDR1 and CDR2 sequences are MGHRA and YSYEKL. After removal of 1 base from V and 0 bases from J, the junction contained 2 bases not matched to a gene.

This chain joins TRBV10-3 and TRBJ1-4; 7 bases are shared with TRBD1. V lost 10 bases to trimming and J lost 8 bases; unmatched junction nucleotides: 7. Germline CDR1 reads ENHRY; CDR2 reads SYGVKD. The CDR3 totals 12 residues. The CDR3 region is CATTGSGEKLFF. DNA for the CDR3: TGTGCCACGACAGGGTCAGGGGAAAAACTGTTTTTT.

J is TRBJ1-4 and V is TRBV18; the D is unclear. Germline assignment: CDR1 KGHSH and CDR2 LQKENI. V lost 4 bases, J lost 0 bases, and 6 bases lay in between. The CDR3 length is 14 residues. CDR3 sequence: CASSLQATNEKLFF. In DNA, the CDR3 is TGTGCCAGCTCACTACAAGCAACTAATGAAAAACTGTTTTTT.

The chain combines TRBV29-1 with TRBJ2-7, with 8 bases aligning to TRBD1. Germline loops: CDR1 SQVTM, CDR2 ANQGSEA. J was trimmed by 1 base and V by 2 bases; bases with no gene match: 4. This CDR3 has 14 residues. The CDR3 reads CSVENRGKSYEQYF. The DNA for the CDR3 is TGCAGCGTTGAAAACAGGGGGAAGTCCTACGAGCAGTACTTC.

The J gene is TRBJ1-1, the V gene TRBV5-6; tentative D call: TRBD1 (6 bases). Trimming shortened V by 4 bases and J by 5 bases, and 12 bases separated the two germline ends. CDR3 length: 13 residues. Per germline, CDR1 SGHDT and CDR2 YYEEEE. CDR3 residues: CASSPFQGTEAFF. The CDR3 DNA follows: TGTGCCAGCAGCCCATTTCAGGGGACTGAAGCTTTCTTT.

The sample holds one count of this clone. The rearrangement joins TRBV6-6 to TRBJ1-2, with 7 bases fitting TRBD1. CDR3 length equals 13 residues. Germline V CDR1 and CDR2: MNHNY, SVGAGI (reference sequence). The V and J ends lost 6 bases and 5 bases, in that order; junction bases with no gene match: 6. This chain's CDR3 is CASRTGVGYGYTF. Here the CDR3 DNA reads TGTGCCAGCAGAACAGGGGTAGGGTATGGCTACACCTTC.

CDR3 loop: CASSGSGAEYEQYF. As DNA, the CDR3 is TGTGCCAGCAGTGGGAGCGGGGCTGAGTACGAGCAGTACTTC. V and J are TRBV6-6 and TRBJ2-7; TRBD2 matches at 7 bases. Trimming removed 5 bases from V and 4 bases from J; junction bases left unmatched: 8. The CDR3 is 14 residues long. CDR1 and CDR2 (germline): MNHNY, SVGAGI (reference sequence).

This clone appeared once. The chain is built from TRBV28 and TRBJ1-2, with 7 bases that match TRBD1. CDR1 is MDHEN and CDR2 is SYDVKM in the germline V gene. J was trimmed by 3 bases and V by 2 bases; bases with no gene match: 9. The CDR3 runs 16 residues. The chain's CDR3 is CASSLGLMDRHYGYTF. CDR3 DNA: TGTGCCAGCAGTTTAGGGTTGATGGACAGGCACTATGGCTACACCTTC.

This clone was counted only a few times. The chain employs TRBV7-8 and TRBJ1-1; 7 positions match TRBD1. Germline V gene lookup returns CDR1 SGHVS and CDR2 FQNEAQ. The V segment lost 0 bases and the J segment 4 bases; nucleotides outside the gene matches: 2. The CDR3 spans 14 residues. The CDR3 bases are TGTGCCAGCAGCTTAGCGGAGGGGGCCACTGAAGCTTTCTTT. This codes for CASSLAEGATEAFF.

The V call is TRBV29-1, the J call TRBJ2-5; 9 positions match TRBD1. V was pared by 1 base and J by 5 bases, with 5 bases of the junction left unmatched. The germline V gene has CDR1 SQVTM and CDR2 ANQGSEA. This CDR3 spans 14 amino acids. The DNA of the CDR3 is TGCAGCGTTGAAGGACAGGGGGTCATGGAGACCCAGTACTTC. Amino acid sequence: CSVEGQGVMETQYF.

The J gene is TRBJ2-1, the V gene TRBV30; no clear D. Per germline, CDR1 GTSNPN and CDR2 SVGIG (reference sequence). Trimming took 0 bases from V and 9 from J, leaving 6 bases between them. This CDR3 is 11 amino acids long. The CDR3 bases are TGTGCCTGGAGTGTATCCGTTGAGCAGTTCTTC. Protein sequence: CAWSVSVEQFF.